This entry features one T cell receptor (beta chain) sequence. The antigen is not known. The PCR had 60 Vbeta and 13 Jbeta primers. Some clones are missing from TCRdb's copy, which holds only in-frame ones; the method was immunoSEQ multiplex PCR. The sample shows about 140,000 clones, around 80% of them seen only once. These data belong to a study of cytomegalovirus exposure and HLA in healthy donors. Study context: A prior study identified 100 million to 130 million unique TCR beta sequences from 150 million to 200 million T cells. Notes on the study in general: TCR beta chains numbering more than 150 were designated cytomegalovirus-associated. While the bulk of TCR sequences proved rare, some public TCRs turned up in many donors. It is likely that the observed cluster of highly shared sequence variants was a sequencing artifact.

Trimming removed 4 bases at V and 3 bases at J, with 12 bases between. Germline loops: CDR1 KGHSH, CDR2 LQKENI. The CDR3 spans 14 residues. The sequencing sample was made of PBMCs. The gene calls are TRBV18 and TRBJ1-1, with unresolved D. This clonotype was sampled from a woman in her sixties in good health and CMV-seropositive. The CDR3 reads CASSLGLGDTEAFF. The CDR3 DNA reads TGTGCCAGCTCACTTGGACTTGGTGACACTGAAGCTTTCTTT.